This TCR beta chain was documented in a study of blood T cell repertoires in COVID-19. Study-wide background: The cDNA or gDNA used as material had been derived from T cells, B-cell-depleted T cells, or PBMCs.

Data came from immunoSEQ multiplex PCR; TCRdb stores just in-frame clones and leaves some out. Among 150,000 to 200,000 clones listed, less than 90% were seen once. CDR3 length: 13 residues. Germline V CDR1 and CDR2: WSHSY, SAAADI. In regard to this clone: The junction shows a germline mismatch at one end, possibly a read error.

The origin of this receptor is a woman in her 70s with COVID-19, enrolled during active disease. The rearrangement uses TRBV10-2 and TRBJ1-2; D is unresolved. Sequencing was done on a sample of peripheral blood. Here the CDR3 DNA reads TGCGCCAGCAGTGATGCGGCTAACTATGGCTACCCATTC. Translated: CASSDAANYGYPF.